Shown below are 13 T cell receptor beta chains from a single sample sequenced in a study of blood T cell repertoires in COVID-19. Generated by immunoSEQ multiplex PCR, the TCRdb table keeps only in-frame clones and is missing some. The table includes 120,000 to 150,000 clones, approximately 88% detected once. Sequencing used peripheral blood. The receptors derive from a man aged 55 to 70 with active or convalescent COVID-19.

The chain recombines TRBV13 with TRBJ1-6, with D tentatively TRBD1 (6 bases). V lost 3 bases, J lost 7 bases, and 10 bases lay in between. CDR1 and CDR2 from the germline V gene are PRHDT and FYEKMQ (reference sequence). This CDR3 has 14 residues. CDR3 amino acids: CASSFGQKNSPLHF. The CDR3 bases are TGTGCCAGCAGCTTTGGACAGAAAAATTCACCCCTCCACTTT.

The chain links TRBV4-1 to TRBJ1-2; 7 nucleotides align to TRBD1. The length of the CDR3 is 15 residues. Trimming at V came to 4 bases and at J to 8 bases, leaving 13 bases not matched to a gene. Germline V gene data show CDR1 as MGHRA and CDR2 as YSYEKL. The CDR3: CASSPTGRNFKGYTF. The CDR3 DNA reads TGCGCCAGCAGCCCGACAGGGAGGAACTTTAAGGGCTACACCTTC.

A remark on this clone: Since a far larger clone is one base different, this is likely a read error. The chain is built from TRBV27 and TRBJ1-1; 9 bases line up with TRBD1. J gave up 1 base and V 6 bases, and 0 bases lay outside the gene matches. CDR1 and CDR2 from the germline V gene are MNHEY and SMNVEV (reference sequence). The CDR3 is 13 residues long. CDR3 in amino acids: CASRDRGNTEAFF. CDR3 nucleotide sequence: TGTGCCAGCAGGGACAGGGGGAACACTGAAGCTTTCTTT.

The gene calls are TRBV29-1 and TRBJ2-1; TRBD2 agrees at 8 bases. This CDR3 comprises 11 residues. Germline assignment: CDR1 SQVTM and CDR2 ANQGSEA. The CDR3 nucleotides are TGCACCTTTAGCGGGGACAATGAGCAGTTCTTC. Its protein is CTFSGDNEQFF.

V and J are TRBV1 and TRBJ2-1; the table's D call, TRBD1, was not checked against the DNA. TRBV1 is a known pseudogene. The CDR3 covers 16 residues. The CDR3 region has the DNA TGCACCAGCAGCCAAGAAGGGAAGGGGCTCTACAATGAGCAGTTCTTC. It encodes CTSSQEGKGLYNEQFF.

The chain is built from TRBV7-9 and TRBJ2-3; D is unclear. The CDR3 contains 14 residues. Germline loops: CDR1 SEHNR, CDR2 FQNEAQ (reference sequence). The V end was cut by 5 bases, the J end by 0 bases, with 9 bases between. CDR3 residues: CASSVSKSTDTQYF. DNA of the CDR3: TGTGCCAGCAGCGTATCTAAGAGCACAGATACGCAGTATTTT.

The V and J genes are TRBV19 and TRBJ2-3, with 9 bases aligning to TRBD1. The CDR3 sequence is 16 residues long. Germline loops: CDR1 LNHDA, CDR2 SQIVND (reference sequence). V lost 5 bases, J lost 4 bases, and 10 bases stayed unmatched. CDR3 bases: TGTGCCAGTAGTCCTTCCGGGACAGGGAGCGCAGATACGCAGTATTTT. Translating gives CASSPSGTGSADTQYF.

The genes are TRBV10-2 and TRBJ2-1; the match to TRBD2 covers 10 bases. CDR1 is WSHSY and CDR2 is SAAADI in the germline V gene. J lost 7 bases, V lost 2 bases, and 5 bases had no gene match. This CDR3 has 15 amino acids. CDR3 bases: TGCGCCAGCAGTGAGAGGCTAGCGGGAGTTAATGAGCAGTTCTTC. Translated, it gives CASSERLAGVNEQFF.

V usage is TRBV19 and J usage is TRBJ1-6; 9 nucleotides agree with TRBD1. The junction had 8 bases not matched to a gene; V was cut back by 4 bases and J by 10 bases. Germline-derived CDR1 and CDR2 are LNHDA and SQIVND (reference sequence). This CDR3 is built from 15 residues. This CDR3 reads CASSTPGQGGSPLHF. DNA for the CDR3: TGTGCCAGTAGTACTCCGGGACAGGGAGGATCACCCCTCCACTTT.

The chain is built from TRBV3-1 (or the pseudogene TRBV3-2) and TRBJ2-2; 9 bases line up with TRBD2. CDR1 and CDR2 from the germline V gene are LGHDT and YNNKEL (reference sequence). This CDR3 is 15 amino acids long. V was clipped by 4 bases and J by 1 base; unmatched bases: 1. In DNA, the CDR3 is TGTGCCAGCAGCCCACTAGCGGGGAACACCGGGGAGCTGTTTTTT. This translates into CASSPLAGNTGELFF.

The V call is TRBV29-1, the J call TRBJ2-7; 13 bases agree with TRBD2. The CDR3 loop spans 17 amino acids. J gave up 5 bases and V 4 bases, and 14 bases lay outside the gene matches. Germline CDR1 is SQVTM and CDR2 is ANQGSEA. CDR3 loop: CSVAGGLAGEVLDEQYF. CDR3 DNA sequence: TGCAGCGTTGCAGGAGGACTAGCGGGAGAGGTTTTGGACGAGCAGTACTTC.

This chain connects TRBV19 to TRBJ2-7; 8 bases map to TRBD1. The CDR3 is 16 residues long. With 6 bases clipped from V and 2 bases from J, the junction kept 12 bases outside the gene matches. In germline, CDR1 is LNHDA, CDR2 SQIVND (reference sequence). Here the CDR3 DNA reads TGTGCCAGTAGGGAAACCGGGACAGGATTTGCCTACGAGCAGTACTTC. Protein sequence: CASRETGTGFAYEQYF.

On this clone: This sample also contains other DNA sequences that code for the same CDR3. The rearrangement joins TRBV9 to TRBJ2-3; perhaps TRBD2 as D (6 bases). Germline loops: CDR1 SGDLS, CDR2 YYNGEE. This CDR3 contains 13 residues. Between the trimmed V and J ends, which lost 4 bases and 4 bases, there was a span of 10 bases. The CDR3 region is CASSPRLADTQYF. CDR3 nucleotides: TGTGCCAGCAGCCCTAGACTAGCAGATACGCAGTATTTT.